This T cell receptor beta chain derives from a study of low-dose radiotherapy and immunotherapy resistance in tumors. Study-level background: The study delivered 0.5 Gy per fraction every 2 weeks to Cohort 1, totaling 6.5 Gy.

First-strand cDNA relied on TRAV- and TRBV-specific primers spanning alpha and beta chains. TCR amplification used about 18 PCR cycles, a constant-region primer and a V-primer adapter. TCRdb analysed the reads with MiXCR anew, one entry per CDR3 protein. The table includes about 16,000 distinct CDR3 sequences, around 67% detected once. The V gene's germline CDR1 is MNHNS and CDR2 SASEGT. V lost 10 bases and J lost 3; bases outside the gene matches: 10. The CDR3 covers 14 residues. The rearrangement joins TRBV6-1 to TRBJ2-7; 9 positions agree with TRBD1. This receptor was taken from a human donor with advanced metastatic prostate, ovarian, gallbladder or colorectal cancer (not recorded which). This table probably holds off-target reads from a library built for another chain. CDR3 region: CATGRDRAYYEQYF. CDR3 coding DNA: TGTGCCACAGGTCGGGACAGGGCTTACTACGAGCAGTACTTC.